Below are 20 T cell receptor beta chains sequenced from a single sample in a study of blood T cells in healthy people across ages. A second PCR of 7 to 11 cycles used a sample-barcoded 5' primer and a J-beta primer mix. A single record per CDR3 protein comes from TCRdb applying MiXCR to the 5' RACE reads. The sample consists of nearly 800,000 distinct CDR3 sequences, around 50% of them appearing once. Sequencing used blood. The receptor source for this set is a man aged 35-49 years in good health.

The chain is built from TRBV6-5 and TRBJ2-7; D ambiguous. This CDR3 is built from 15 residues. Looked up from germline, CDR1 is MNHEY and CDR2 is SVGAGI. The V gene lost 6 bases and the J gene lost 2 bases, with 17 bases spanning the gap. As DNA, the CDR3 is TGTGCCAGCAGCCTTAGTCGCCATAGGCCCTACGAGCAGTACTTC. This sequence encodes CASSLSRHRPYEQYF.

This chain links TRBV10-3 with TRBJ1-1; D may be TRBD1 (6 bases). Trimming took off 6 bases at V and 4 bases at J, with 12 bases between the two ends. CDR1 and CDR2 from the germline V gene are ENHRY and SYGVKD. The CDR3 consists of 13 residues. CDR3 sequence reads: CAIREDSATEAFF. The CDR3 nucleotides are TGTGCCATCAGAGAGGACAGCGCCACTGAAGCTTTCTTT.

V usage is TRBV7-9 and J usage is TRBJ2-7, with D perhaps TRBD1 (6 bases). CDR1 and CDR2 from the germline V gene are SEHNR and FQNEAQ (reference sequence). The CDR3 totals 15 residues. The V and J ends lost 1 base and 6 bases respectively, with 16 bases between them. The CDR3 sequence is CASSLDGQRDFEQYF. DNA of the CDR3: TGTGCCAGCAGCTTAGACGGACAGCGAGATTTCGAGCAGTACTTC.

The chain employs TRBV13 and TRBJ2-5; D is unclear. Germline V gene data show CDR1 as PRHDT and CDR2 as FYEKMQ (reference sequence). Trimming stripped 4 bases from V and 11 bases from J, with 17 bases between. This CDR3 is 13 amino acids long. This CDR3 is CASSSSLKPEQYF. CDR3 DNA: TGTGCCAGCAGCTCCTCCCTAAAGCCTGAGCAGTACTTC.

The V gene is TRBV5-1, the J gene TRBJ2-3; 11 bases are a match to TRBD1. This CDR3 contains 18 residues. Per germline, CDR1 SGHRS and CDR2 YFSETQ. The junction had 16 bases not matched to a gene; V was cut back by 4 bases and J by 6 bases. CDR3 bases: TGCGCCAGCAGCCAAGCGAGGACAGGGGGCGTGAGGGTGGATACGCAGTATTTT. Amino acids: CASSQARTGGVRVDTQYF.

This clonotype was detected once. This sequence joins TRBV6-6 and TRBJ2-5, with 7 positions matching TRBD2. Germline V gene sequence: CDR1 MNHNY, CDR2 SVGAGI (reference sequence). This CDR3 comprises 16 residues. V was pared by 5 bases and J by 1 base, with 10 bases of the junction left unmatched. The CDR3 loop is CASSTGLGRTQETQYF. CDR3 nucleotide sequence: TGTGCCAGCAGTACTGGACTAGGGAGAACCCAAGAGACCCAGTACTTC.

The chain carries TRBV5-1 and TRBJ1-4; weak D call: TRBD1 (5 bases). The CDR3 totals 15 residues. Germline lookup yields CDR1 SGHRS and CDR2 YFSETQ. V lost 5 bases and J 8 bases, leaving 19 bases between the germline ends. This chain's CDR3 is CASRPLQGGEEKLFF. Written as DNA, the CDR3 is TGCGCCAGCAGGCCACTACAAGGAGGGGAGGAAAAACTGTTTTTT.

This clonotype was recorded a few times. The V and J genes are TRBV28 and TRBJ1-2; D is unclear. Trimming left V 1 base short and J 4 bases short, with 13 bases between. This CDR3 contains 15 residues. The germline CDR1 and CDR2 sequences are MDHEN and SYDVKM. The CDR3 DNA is TGTGCCAGCAGTTTATCCTCGACTCGGACCTATGGCTACACCTTC. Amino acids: CASSLSSTRTYGYTF.

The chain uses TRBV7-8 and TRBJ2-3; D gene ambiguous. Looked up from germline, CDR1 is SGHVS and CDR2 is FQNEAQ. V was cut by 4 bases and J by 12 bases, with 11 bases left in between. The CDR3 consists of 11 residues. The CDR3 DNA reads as TGTGCCAGCAGCTCGGAATACCCCCAGTATTTT. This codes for CASSSEYPQYF.

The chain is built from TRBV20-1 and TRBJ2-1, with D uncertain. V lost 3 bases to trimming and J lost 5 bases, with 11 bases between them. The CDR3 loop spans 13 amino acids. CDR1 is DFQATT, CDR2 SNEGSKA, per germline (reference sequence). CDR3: CSASYPVNNEQFF. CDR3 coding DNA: TGCAGTGCTAGTTACCCCGTAAACAATGAGCAGTTCTTC.

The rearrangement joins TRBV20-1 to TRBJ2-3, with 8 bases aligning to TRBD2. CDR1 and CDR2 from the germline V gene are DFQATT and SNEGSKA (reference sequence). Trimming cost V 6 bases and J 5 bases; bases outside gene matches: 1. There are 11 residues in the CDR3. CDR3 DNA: TGCAGTGCAGCGGGAGTAGATACGCAGTATTTT. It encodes CSAAGVDTQYF.

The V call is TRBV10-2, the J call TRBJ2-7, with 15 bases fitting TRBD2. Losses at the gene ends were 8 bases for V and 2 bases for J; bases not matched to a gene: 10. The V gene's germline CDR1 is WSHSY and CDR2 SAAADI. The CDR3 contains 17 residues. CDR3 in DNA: TGCGCCAGCGGCGGGACTAGCGGGAGGTTGTTCGCCTACGAGCAGTACTTC. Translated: CASGGTSGRLFAYEQYF.

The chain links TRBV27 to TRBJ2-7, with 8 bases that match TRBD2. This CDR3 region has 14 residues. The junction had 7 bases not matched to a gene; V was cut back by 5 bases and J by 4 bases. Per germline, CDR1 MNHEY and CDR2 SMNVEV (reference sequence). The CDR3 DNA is TGTGCCAGCAGTCCCGGAGGCGGGAGGTACGAGCAGTACTTC. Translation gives CASSPGGGRYEQYF.

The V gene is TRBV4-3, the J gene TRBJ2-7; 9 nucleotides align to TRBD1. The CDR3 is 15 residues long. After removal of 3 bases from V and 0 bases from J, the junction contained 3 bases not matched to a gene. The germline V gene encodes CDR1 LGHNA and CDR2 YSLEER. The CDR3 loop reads CASSQEGQGSYEQYF. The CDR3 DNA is TGCGCCAGCAGCCAGGAGGGACAGGGCTCCTACGAGCAGTACTTC.

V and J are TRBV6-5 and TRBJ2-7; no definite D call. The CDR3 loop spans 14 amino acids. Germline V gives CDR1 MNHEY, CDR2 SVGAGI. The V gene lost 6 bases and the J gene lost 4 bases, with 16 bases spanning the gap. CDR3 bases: TGTGCCAGCAGCCGCGACCGGGTGGGGTACGAGCAGTACTTC. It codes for CASSRDRVGYEQYF.

The CDR3 is CASSLEAGGANVLTF. The DNA for the CDR3 is TGCGCCAGCAGCTTGGAGGCGGGAGGGGCCAACGTCCTGACTTTC. The chain combines TRBV5-1 with TRBJ2-6; D might be TRBD2 (6 bases). Germline CDR1 reads SGHRS; CDR2 reads YFSETQ. V dropped 0 bases and J dropped 4 bases, with 8 bases sitting between them. The CDR3 runs 15 residues.

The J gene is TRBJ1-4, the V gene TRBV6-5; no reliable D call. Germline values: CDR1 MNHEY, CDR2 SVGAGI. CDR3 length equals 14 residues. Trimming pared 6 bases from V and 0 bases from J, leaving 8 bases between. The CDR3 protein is CASRDGSTNEKLFF. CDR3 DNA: TGTGCCAGCAGAGACGGTTCAACTAATGAAAAACTGTTTTTT.

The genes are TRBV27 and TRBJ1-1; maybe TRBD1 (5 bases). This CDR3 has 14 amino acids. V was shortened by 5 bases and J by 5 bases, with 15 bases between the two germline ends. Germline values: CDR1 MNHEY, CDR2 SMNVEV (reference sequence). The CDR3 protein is CASSPQGSGTEAFF. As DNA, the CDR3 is TGTGCCAGCAGTCCTCAGGGTTCTGGTACTGAAGCTTTCTTT.

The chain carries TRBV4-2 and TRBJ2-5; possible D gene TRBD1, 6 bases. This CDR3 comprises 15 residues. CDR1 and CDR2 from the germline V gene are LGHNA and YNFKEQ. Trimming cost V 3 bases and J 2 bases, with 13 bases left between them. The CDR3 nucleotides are TGTGCCAGCAGCCATGGAGAAGGGGGACAAGAGACCCAGTACTTC. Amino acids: CASSHGEGGQETQYF.

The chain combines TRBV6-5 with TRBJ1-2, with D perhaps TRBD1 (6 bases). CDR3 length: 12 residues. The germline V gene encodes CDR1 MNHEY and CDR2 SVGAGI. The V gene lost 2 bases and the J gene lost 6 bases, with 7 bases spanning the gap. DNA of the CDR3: TGTGCCAGCAGTTACAGGGGGAATGGCTACACCTTC. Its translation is CASSYRGNGYTF.